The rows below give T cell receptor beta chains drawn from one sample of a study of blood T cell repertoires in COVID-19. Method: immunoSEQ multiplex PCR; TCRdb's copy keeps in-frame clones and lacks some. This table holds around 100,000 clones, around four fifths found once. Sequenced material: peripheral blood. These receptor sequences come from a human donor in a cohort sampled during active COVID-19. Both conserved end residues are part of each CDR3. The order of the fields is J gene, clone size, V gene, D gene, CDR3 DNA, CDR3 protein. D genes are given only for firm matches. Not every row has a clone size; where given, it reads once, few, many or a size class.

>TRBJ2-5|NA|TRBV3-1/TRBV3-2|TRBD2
TGTGCCAGCAGCCATCCTAGCGGGGACCAGTACTTC
CASSHPSGDQYF
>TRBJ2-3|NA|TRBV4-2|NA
TGTGCCAGCAGCCAAGATGGCACAGGCACAGATACGCAGTATTTT
CASSQDGTGTDTQYF
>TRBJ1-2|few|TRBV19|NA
TGTGCCAGTAGTACATCCGGGACACCGATCTATGGCTACACCTTC
CASSTSGTPIYGYTF
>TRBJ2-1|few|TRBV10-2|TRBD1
TGCGCCAGCAGTGATACAACAGGGGGCCCCGTATCGGGAGGGCAGTTCTTC
CASSDTTGGPVSGGQFF
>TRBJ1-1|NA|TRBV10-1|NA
TGCGCCAGCAGTGAGTCCCGTGGACAGGAAGCTTTCTTT
CASSESRGQEAFF
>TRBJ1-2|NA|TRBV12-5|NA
TGTGCTAGTGGTTTGCCCCAAGAGGGCTACACCTTC
CASGLPQEGYTF
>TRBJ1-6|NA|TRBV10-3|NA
TGTGCCATCAGTGAGACCAGGGCAGTTTCACCCCTCCACTTT
CAISETRAVSPLHF
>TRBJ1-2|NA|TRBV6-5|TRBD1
TGTGCCAGCAGTTACAGAAACAGGGGCCATGGCTACACCTTC
CASSYRNRGHGYTF
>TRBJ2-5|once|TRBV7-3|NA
TGTGCCAGCAGCAAAAGGACTAAAGAGACCCAGTACTTC
CASSKRTKETQYF
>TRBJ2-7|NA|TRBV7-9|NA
TGTGCCAGCAGCTTAGGGGGCCAGGGGATCGACGAGCAGTACTTC
CASSLGGQGIDEQYF
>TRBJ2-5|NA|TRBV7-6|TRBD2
TGTGCCAGCAGCTTAAGGACTAGCGGGGGGGCCGAGACCCAGTACTTC
CASSLRTSGGAETQYF
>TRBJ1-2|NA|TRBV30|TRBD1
TGTGCCTGGAGTACAGGGGGCAGCTATGGCTACACCTTC
CAWSTGGSYGYTF
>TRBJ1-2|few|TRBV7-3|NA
TGTGCCAGCAGCCCGCCGGGTGACTATGGCTACACCTTC
CASSPPGDYGYTF
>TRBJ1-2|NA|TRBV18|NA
TGTGCCAGCTCACGATGGACAGATGGCTACACCTTC
CASSRWTDGYTF
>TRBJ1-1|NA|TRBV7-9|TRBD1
TGTGCCAGCAGCGTGGACAGGGGGCCTGAAGCTTTCTTT
CASSVDRGPEAFF
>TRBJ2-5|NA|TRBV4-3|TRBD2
TGCGCCAGCAGCCGCGAAGCGGGGGGCCTGGGGGGTGGGGAGACCCAGTACTTC
CASSREAGGLGGGETQYF
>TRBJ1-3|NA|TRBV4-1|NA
TGCGCCAGGCGGGGGAGGGCGCAGGGTGGAAACACCATATATTTT
CARRGRAQGGNTIYF
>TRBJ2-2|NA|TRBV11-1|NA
TGTGCCACCTCGGACTGGGGCACCGGGGAGCTGTTTTTT
CATSDWGTGELFF
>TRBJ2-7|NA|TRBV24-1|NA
TGTGCCCTCTCCCGAGACAACTACGAGCAGTACTTC
CALSRDNYEQYF
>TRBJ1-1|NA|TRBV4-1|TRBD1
TGCGCCAGCAGCCAACAGGGGGCGAACACTGAAGCTTTCTTT
CASSQQGANTEAFF
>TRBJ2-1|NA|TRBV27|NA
TGTGCCAGCAGTTTATCGGCGCTAGCGCCAAACAATGAGCAGTTCTTC
CASSLSALAPNNEQFF
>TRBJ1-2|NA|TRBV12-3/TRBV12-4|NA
TGTGCCAGCAGTTTAAGAGGGCAACATGGCTACACCTTC
CASSLRGQHGYTF
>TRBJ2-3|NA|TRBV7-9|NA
TGTGCCAGCAGCTTAGCGGGTCAGGTCTCAGATACGCAGTATTTT
CASSLAGQVSDTQYF
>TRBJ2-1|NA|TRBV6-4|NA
TGTGCCAGCAGTGACTCAGATTGGGGGGGCATCCATGAGCAGTTCTTC
CASSDSDWGGIHEQFF
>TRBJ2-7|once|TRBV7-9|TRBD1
TGTGCCAGCAGCGCCTCCGGGACAGTGCAGTACTTC
CASSASGTVQYF
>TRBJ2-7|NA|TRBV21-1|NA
TGTGCCAGCAGCAAAAGGCAGGGCTCCTACGAGCAGTACTTC
CASSKRQGSYEQYF
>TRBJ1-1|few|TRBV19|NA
TGTGCCAGTAGGAGGGCCGCAGGGAGGATTGGGGGCACTGAAGCTTTCTTT
CASRRAAGRIGGTEAFF
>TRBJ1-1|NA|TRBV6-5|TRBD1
TGTGCCAGCAGTTACGGACAGGGTAGGAGGGGAGCTGAAGCTTTCTTT
CASSYGQGRRGAEAFF
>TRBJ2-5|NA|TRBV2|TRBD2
TGTGCCAGCACCTTGGAGGCGGGGGAGGGGGAGACCCAGTACTTC
CASTLEAGEGETQYF
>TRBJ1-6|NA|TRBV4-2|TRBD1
TGTGCCAGCAGCCCATCAGGGACAGGGATTTCACCCCTCCACTTT
CASSPSGTGISPLHF
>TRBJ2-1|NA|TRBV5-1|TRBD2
TGCGCCAGCAGCTTAACTAGCGGGATTTCCTACAATGAGCAGTTCTTC
CASSLTSGISYNEQFF
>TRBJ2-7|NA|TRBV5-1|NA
TGCGCCAGCAGAACCCCGAGCTCCTACGAGCAGTACTTC
CASRTPSSYEQYF
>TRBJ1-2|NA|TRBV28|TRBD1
TGTGCCAGCAGGGAAGGACAGGGAGGGGACGGCTACACCTTC
CASREGQGGDGYTF
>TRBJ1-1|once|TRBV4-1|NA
TGCGCCAGCAGCCAACAGGCAGTCATGAACACTGAAGCTTTCTTT
CASSQQAVMNTEAFF
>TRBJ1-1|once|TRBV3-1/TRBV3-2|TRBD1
TGTGCCAGCAGCCTTATGACCCCGGGACAGGGGCTCGCTGAAGCTTTCTTT
CASSLMTPGQGLAEAFF
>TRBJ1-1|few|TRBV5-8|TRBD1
TGTGCCAGCAGCTTTGACAGGGGGCTCACTGAAGCTTTCTTT
CASSFDRGLTEAFF
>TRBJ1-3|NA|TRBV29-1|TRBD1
TGCAGCGTGATGACAGGGTCAGGAAACACCATATATTTT
CSVMTGSGNTIYF
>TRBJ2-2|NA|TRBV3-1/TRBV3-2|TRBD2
TGTGCCAGCAGCCAAAGACTAGCGGGGGCCTACGCGAACACCGGGGAGCTGTTTTTT
CASSQRLAGAYANTGELFF
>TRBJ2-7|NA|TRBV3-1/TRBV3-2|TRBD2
TGTGCCAGCAGCCAAGGGAAGTCGGGGGGGCAGTACTTC
CASSQGKSGGQYF
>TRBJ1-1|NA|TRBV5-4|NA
TGTGCCAGCAGCCCCTGGTTAGTCAACACTGAAGCTTTCTTT
CASSPWLVNTEAFF
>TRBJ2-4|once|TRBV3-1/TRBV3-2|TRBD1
TGTGCCAGCAGCCCTGGACAGGGGTTCGACATTCAGTACTTC
CASSPGQGFDIQYF
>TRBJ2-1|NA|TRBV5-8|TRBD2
TGTGCCAGCAGCCAGGGCGTACGGGGGGGATACAATGAGCAGTTCTTC
CASSQGVRGGYNEQFF
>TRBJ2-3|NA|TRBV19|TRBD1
TGTGCCAGTAGTGACGGACAGGAACCAGATACGCAGTATTTT
CASSDGQEPDTQYF
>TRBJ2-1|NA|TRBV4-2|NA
TGTGCCAGCAGCCAAGATCTACTACTCTCCTACAATGAGCAGTTCTTC
CASSQDLLLSYNEQFF
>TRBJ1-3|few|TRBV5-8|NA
TGTGCCAGCAGCGTGACAGCTGGAAACACCATATATTTT
CASSVTAGNTIYF
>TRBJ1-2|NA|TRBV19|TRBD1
TGTGCCAGTAGTCAGACAGGGACCTATGGCTACACCTTC
CASSQTGTYGYTF
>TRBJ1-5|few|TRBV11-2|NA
TGTGCCAGCAGCTCTACGGGGGGAGGGCAGCCCCAGCATTTT
CASSSTGGGQPQHF
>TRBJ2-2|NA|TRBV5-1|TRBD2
TGCGCCAGCAGCGACCGGACTAGTGCCACCGGGGAGCTGTTTTTT
CASSDRTSATGELFF
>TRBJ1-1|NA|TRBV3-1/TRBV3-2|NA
TGTGCCAGCAGGCCGAGACAGAACACTGAAGCTTTCTTT
CASRPRQNTEAFF
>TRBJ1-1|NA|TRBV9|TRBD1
TGTGCCAGCAGCGCCCGAGGGGGGACAGGTCATGAAGCTTTCTTT
CASSARGGTGHEAFF
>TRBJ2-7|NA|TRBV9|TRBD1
TGTGCCAGCCGACACGGGACAGGGGTATCCTACGAGCAGTACTTC
CASRHGTGVSYEQYF
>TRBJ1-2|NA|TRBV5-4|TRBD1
TGTGCCAGCAGCCCGGGGGTGACAGGGTACAACACCTTC
CASSPGVTGYNTF
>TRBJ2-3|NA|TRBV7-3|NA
TGTGCCAGCAGCTTAACGGACACTAGCGATACGCAGTATTTT
CASSLTDTSDTQYF